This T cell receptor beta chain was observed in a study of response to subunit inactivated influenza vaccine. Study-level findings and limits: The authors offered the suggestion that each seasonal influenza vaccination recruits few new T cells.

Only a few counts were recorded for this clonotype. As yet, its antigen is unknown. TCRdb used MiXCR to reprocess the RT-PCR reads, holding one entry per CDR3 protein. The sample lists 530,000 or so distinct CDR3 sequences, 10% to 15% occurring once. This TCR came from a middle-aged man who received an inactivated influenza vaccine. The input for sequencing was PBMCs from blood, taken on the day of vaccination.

CDR3 loop: CASSNRYNEQFF. In DNA form, the CDR3 reads TGTGCCAGCAGTAACAGGTACAATGAGCAGTTCTTC. The rearrangement uses TRBV27 and TRBJ2-1; maybe TRBD1 (5 bases). V dropped 5 bases and J dropped 4 bases, with 6 bases sitting between them. Germline V CDR1 and CDR2: MNHEY, SMNVEV (reference sequence). The CDR3 totals 12 residues.